These 13 T cell receptor beta chains originate from one sample sequenced in a study of long-term antiretroviral therapy in people with HIV. A v3.0 immunoSEQ assay was performed at survey level. Sequenced by immunoSEQ multiplex PCR; TCRdb stores in-frame clones only, minus some. Of 28,000 or so clones listed, roughly 88% are singletons. The specimen comprised unsorted PBMCs, sampled 0.5 years after starting antiretroviral therapy. These receptors were taken from a young woman with HIV.

This chain links TRBV18 with TRBJ2-1; D gene unclear. V lost 3 bases, J lost 6 bases, and 9 bases lay in between. Germline V gives CDR1 KGHSH, CDR2 LQKENI. The CDR3 sequence is 13 residues long. In nucleotides, the CDR3 is TGTGCCAGCTCACCGCTATTGTCCAATGAGCAGTTCTTC. Protein product: CASSPLLSNEQFF.

The V call is TRBV18, the J call TRBJ1-2; 9 nucleotides align to TRBD1. V trimming: 4 bases; J trimming: 1 base; junction bases outside the gene matches: 7. The CDR3 length is 16 residues. The germline V gene has CDR1 KGHSH and CDR2 LQKENI. CDR3 region: CASSRAGQGNNYGYTF. The CDR3 DNA follows: TGTGCCAGCTCACGGGCTGGACAGGGGAATAACTATGGCTACACCTTC.

This clone occurred once. The chain uses TRBV25-1 and TRBJ2-5; D gene unclear. Between the trimmed V and J ends, which lost 0 bases and 2 bases, there was a span of 10 bases. CDR3 size: 15 residues. CDR1 and CDR2 (germline): MGHDK, SYGVNS. This CDR3 reads CASSEYGTAQETQYF. DNA of the CDR3: TGTGCCAGCAGTGAATATGGCACAGCTCAAGAGACCCAGTACTTC.

This rearrangement joins TRBV11-3 to TRBJ2-1; 7 positions match TRBD2. J lost 9 bases, V lost 3 bases, and 8 bases had no gene match. The V gene's germline CDR1 is SGHNT and CDR2 YENEEA. The CDR3 runs to 14 residues. CDR3 loop: CASSLGGGDREQFF. CDR3 DNA: TGTGCCAGCAGCTTGGGGGGGGGAGACCGTGAGCAGTTCTTC.

This clone occurred once. This sequence joins TRBV2 and TRBJ2-7; D ambiguous. Germline CDR1 and CDR2: SNHLY and FYNNEI. V shed 6 bases and J shed 0 bases, with 9 bases lying between them. The CDR3 extends over 13 amino acids. DNA of the CDR3: TGTGCCAGCAGAAGGTACCACTCCTACGAGCAGTACTTC. This encodes CASRRYHSYEQYF.

This rearrangement joins TRBV15 to TRBJ1-5; tentative D call: TRBD1 (5 bases). The CDR3 is 15 amino acids. The V gene's germline CDR1 is LNHNV and CDR2 YYDKDF (reference sequence). The ends were cut back, 1 base at V and 1 base at J, with 8 bases in the middle. The CDR3 DNA sequence: TGTGCCACCAGCAGAGTTTCAGGGAGCAATCAGCCCCAGCATTTT. Amino acids: CATSRVSGSNQPQHF.

This chain links TRBV19 with TRBJ2-5, with D maybe TRBD2 (5 bases). Germline loops: CDR1 LNHDA, CDR2 SQIVND (reference sequence). The length of the CDR3 is 13 residues. The V end was cut by 7 bases, the J end by 9 bases, with 18 bases between. CDR3 in DNA: TGTGCCAGTAAAGAGGGAACCCTCGAGCCCCAGTACTTC. Translated, it gives CASKEGTLEPQYF.

The chain has TRBV9 and TRBJ2-1; 7 nucleotides match TRBD2. This CDR3 spans 15 amino acids. CDR1 is SGDLS and CDR2 is YYNGEE in the germline V gene. The J segment lost 7 bases and the V segment lost 0 bases, leaving 7 bases of the junction unmatched. The CDR3 sequence: CASSVVLGGRNEQFF. In DNA, the CDR3 is TGTGCCAGCAGCGTAGTTCTCGGCGGGAGAAATGAGCAGTTCTTC. Filled out from reference TRBV9 and TRBJ2-1, the complete variable domain reads DSGVTQTPKHLITATGQRVTLRCSPRSGDLSVYWYQQSLDQGLQFLIQYYNGEERAKGNILERFSAQQFPDLHSELNLSSLELGDSALYFCASSVVLGGRNEQFFGPGTRLTVL.

This clone has only one observation. The CDR3 does not end in the conserved phenylalanine or tryptophan, so this is likely a read error. The DNA is left out, because the CDR3 cannot be placed on it with certainty; the CDR3 is given as TCRdb lists it. The V and J genes are TRBV18 and TRBJ1-2; TRBD1 is taken as the D call from the table, unchecked against the DNA. The germline V gene has CDR1 KGHSH and CDR2 LQKENI. Including both end residues, the CDR3 is 12 amino acids long. The CDR3 here is CASSPRTGLGRI.

The chain couples TRBV7-8 to TRBJ2-5; TRBD1 matches at 7 bases. The CDR3 sequence is 16 residues long. Germline CDR1 SGHVS, CDR2 FQNEAQ. V gave up 5 bases and J gave up 3 bases; unmatched junction bases: 12. Here the CDR3 reads CASSQGTGTEEETQYF. CDR3 sequence (DNA): TGTGCCAGCAGCCAGGGGACGGGGACAGAGGAAGAGACCCAGTACTTC.

The chain links TRBV11-1 to TRBJ2-7; D may be TRBD1 (6 bases). The CDR3 loop spans 15 amino acids. Germline CDR1 is SGHAT and CDR2 is FQDESV (reference sequence). Trimming shortened V by 2 bases and J by 2 bases, and 13 bases separated the two germline ends. The CDR3 loop is CASSLRGGLTYEQYF. CDR3 sequence (DNA): TGTGCCAGCAGCTTAAGAGGGGGTCTAACCTACGAGCAGTACTTC.

V usage is TRBV14 and J usage is TRBJ1-3; 9 bases line up with TRBD1. Germline CDR1 and CDR2: SGHDN and FVKESK. The CDR3 sequence is 13 residues long. V gave up 5 bases and J gave up 5 bases; unmatched junction bases: 1. The chain's CDR3 is CASSGQGRNTIYF. In DNA, the CDR3 is TGTGCCAGCAGCGGACAGGGGAGAAACACCATATATTTT.

The chain uses TRBV19 and TRBJ2-1, with D unresolved. Deletions cut 4 bases from V and 7 bases from J, with 11 bases between. The germline V gene has CDR1 LNHDA and CDR2 SQIVND (reference sequence). The CDR3 contains 13 residues. The CDR3 here is CASSSRIGNEQFF. In nucleotides, the CDR3 is TGTGCCAGTAGTAGTAGAATTGGTAATGAGCAGTTCTTC.